This T cell receptor (beta chain) was captured in a study of T cell responses to AZD1222 COVID-19 vaccine. Findings of the study overall: Reports indicate that nearly half of spike-specific TCRs are directed at unmutated variant regions. Just six people given AZD1222 tested seropositive at baseline.

The germline V and J ends were trimmed by 4 bases and 4 bases, with 8 bases remaining between them. CDR1 and CDR2 (germline): SGHTS, YDEGEE. The CDR3 is made up of 12 amino acids. Regarding this clone: What it recognizes is unknown.

TCRdb keeps only in-frame clones here, not all; method: immunoSEQ multiplex PCR. This sample carries around 130,000 clones, approximately 90% of them seen once, and the ten largest clones take 4% to 5%. The chain recombines TRBV5-8 with TRBJ1-2; D is undetermined. Sample: peripheral blood, taken 28 days after the second dose of the MenACWY control vaccine. The receptor comes from an adult who received the MenACWY meningococcal vaccine as a control. DNA of the CDR3: TGTGCCAGCAGCCTCGACATCTATGGCTACACCTTC. Encoded protein: CASSLDIYGYTF. Filled out from reference TRBV5-8 and TRBJ1-2, the complete variable domain reads EAGVTQSPTHLIKTRGQQATLRCSPISGHTSVYWYQQALGLGLQFLLWYDEGEERNRGNFPPRFSGRQFPNYSSELNVNALELEDSALYLCASSLDIYGYTFGSGTRLTVV.